This T cell receptor (beta chain) is drawn from a study of blood T cell repertoires in COVID-19. Study summary: Collection of acute and convalescent COVID-19 samples took place in the United States, Italy and Spain. PBMCs, B-cell-depleted T cells, or T cells were the source of the cDNA or gDNA that made up the material.

Trimming stripped 1 base from V and 8 bases from J, with 12 bases between. This CDR3 comprises 13 residues. The germline CDR1 and CDR2 sequences are SGHDT and YYEEEE. Per the study methods: The assay estimated nucleated cells by amplifying reference gene primers. The repertoire was sequenced with immunoSEQ multiplex PCR; TCRdb's copy has only in-frame clones and lacks some. The DNA was the basis for D and trimming; V, J and clone size are from that table. The repertoire includes around 270,000 clones, roughly 90% of them detected once, and roughly 5.1% sits in the top ten. The chain is built from TRBV5-6 and TRBJ1-1; D ambiguous. Sequencing input: peripheral blood. The sequence derives from a middle-aged man with acute or convalescent COVID-19. CDR3 nucleotide sequence: TGTGCCAGCAGCTTGATGTCACTGAAAGAAGCTTTCTTT. It encodes CASSLMSLKEAFF.